These 22 T cell receptor beta chains came from one sample sequenced in a study of beta chain features in type 1 diabetes. Study results and limitations: Shortening that was moderate but significant affected the TCRB CDR3s of Type 1 diabetes patients in all four CD4+ subsets.

Expressed TCRB transcripts were sequenced because the entire RNA isolate underwent reverse transcription. Generated by immunoSEQ multiplex PCR, the TCRdb table keeps only in-frame clones and is missing some. The profile shows 300,000 to 400,000 clones, 8.5% to 10% of them singletons. No antigen is known for these receptors. Material: central memory CD4+ T cells from blood. The receptors derive from a man under 40 with type 1 diabetes.

This clone was counted ten times or more. V is TRBV15 and J is TRBJ2-3; D may match TRBD1 or TRBD2 (5 bases each). Trimming took 0 bases from V and 2 from J, leaving 12 bases between them. Germline V gene data show CDR1 as LNHNV and CDR2 as YYDKDF (reference sequence). The CDR3 runs 16 residues. Here the CDR3 reads CATSRDEGRVTDTQYF. CDR3 sequence (DNA): TGTGCCACCAGCAGAGATGAGGGCAGGGTCACAGATACGCAGTATTTT.

The V gene is TRBV7-8, the J gene TRBJ2-1; a weak D match, TRBD1 (5 bases). CDR3 length equals 15 residues. The germline V and J ends were trimmed by 5 bases and 2 bases, with 13 bases remaining between them. Germline values: CDR1 SGHVS, CDR2 FQNEAQ. The CDR3 loop is CASSQGANAYNEQFF. The DNA of the CDR3 is TGTGCCAGCAGCCAAGGGGCGAACGCCTACAATGAGCAGTTCTTC. The whole variable domain, filled in from reference TRBV7-8 and TRBJ2-1, reads GAGVSQSPRYKVAKRGQDVALRCDPISGHVSLFWYQQALGQGPEFLTYFQNEAQLDKSGLPSDRFFAERPEGSVSTLKIQRTQQEDSAVYLCASSQGANAYNEQFFGPGTRLTVL.

This clone has more than one count but fewer than ten. V and J are TRBV9 and TRBJ1-1, with 9 bases lining up with TRBD1. After removal of 5 bases from V and 5 bases from J, the junction contained 10 bases not matched to a gene. The germline gives CDR1 SGDLS, CDR2 YYNGEE. The CDR3 is made up of 15 amino acids. CDR3 nucleotides: TGTGCCAGCAGGAGAGAGGGGACAGGGAGAACTGAAGCTTTCTTT. Amino acids: CASRREGTGRTEAFF.

The chain couples TRBV7-2 to TRBJ2-7; 10 positions agree with TRBD1. Germline assignment: CDR1 SGHTA and CDR2 FQGNSA. The junction had 7 bases not matched to a gene; V was cut back by 2 bases and J by 3 bases. CDR3 length: 16 amino acids. CDR3 sequence reads: CASSLLHGQGGYEQYF. The CDR3 nucleotides read TGTGCCAGCAGCTTACTACATGGACAGGGGGGCTACGAGCAGTACTTC.

Note on this clone: Other DNA sequences in this specimen translate into the identical CDR3. The chain uses TRBV29-1 and TRBJ2-5; 9 positions match TRBD2. This CDR3 spans 13 amino acids. The germline V gene has CDR1 SQVTM and CDR2 ANQGSEA. V lost 4 bases and J lost 5; bases outside the gene matches: 5. The CDR3 bases are TGCAGCGTTGGCGGGGGGGCGGGGGAGACCCAGTACTTC. This encodes CSVGGGAGETQYF.

The rearrangement joins TRBV27 to TRBJ2-2, with 7 bases identical to TRBD1. CDR3 size: 14 residues. Germline V gene lookup returns CDR1 MNHEY and CDR2 SMNVEV (reference sequence). V shed 6 bases and J 3 bases; nucleotides not matched to a gene: 4. CDR3 protein: CASRPDRYTGELFF. The CDR3 bases are TGTGCCAGCAGGCCGGACAGGTACACCGGGGAGCTGTTTTTT.

This clone showed up just a few times. The chain is built from TRBV29-1 and TRBJ2-1; tentatively, D is TRBD2 (5 bases). Trimming cost V 7 bases and J 8 bases, with 15 bases left between them. CDR3 length: 12 residues. CDR1 SQVTM and CDR2 ANQGSEA come from the germline V gene. CDR3 residues: CSAGRRADEQFF. For the CDR3, the DNA is TGCAGCGCGGGGAGAAGGGCCGATGAGCAGTTCTTC.

This sequence joins TRBV6-6 and TRBJ1-2; TRBD1 aligns across 10 bases. Per germline, CDR1 MNHNY and CDR2 SVGAGI (reference sequence). The CDR3 covers 15 residues. With V trimmed by 0 bases and J by 6 bases, 4 bases remained unmatched. Written as DNA, the CDR3 is TGTGCCAGCAGTTACTCCTGGACAGGGGGAGATGGCTACACCTTC. As protein: CASSYSWTGGDGYTF.

In regard to this clone: The junction departs from the called germline gene at one end, perhaps through a read error. The rearrangement links TRBV6-4 to TRBJ2-1; 10 nucleotides align to TRBD2. Germline-derived CDR1 and CDR2 are MRHNA and SNTAGT. CDR3 length: 18 residues. This chain's CDR3 is CAISEFQAGGAPYNEQFF. CDR3 nucleotide sequence: TGTGCCATCAGTGAGTTTCAAGCGGGAGGGGCCCCCTACAATGAGCAGTTCTTC.

The J gene is TRBJ2-7, the V gene TRBV6-5, with TRBD2 matching over 7 bases. CDR1 MNHEY and CDR2 SVGAGI come from the germline V gene. CDR3 length equals 15 residues. The trim removed 2 bases at V and 4 bases at J, leaving 8 bases unmatched. CDR3 in amino acids: CASSYLPGRQYEQYF. The CDR3 coding sequence is TGTGCCAGCAGTTACCTTCCCGGGAGGCAGTACGAGCAGTACTTC.

This clone has more than one count but fewer than ten. The J gene is TRBJ1-1, the V gene TRBV15; no reliable D call. Germline V CDR1 and CDR2: LNHNV, YYDKDF (reference sequence). This CDR3 has 17 residues. V lost 5 bases and J lost 1, with 20 bases in between. The CDR3 here is CATSGPLAVVANTEAFF. CDR3 bases: TGTGCCACCAGCGGACCCCTTGCGGTCGTGGCGAACACTGAAGCTTTCTTT.

V gene TRBV19 combines with J gene TRBJ1-4; D is unclear. Trimming removed 3 bases at V and 3 bases at J, with 2 bases between. This CDR3 region has 12 residues. Looked up from germline, CDR1 is LNHDA and CDR2 is SQIVND (reference sequence). This CDR3 reads CASSMSNEKLFF. CDR3 DNA sequence: TGTGCCAGTAGTATGTCTAATGAAAAACTGTTTTTT. The full variable domain, in which reference TRBV19 and TRBJ1-4 provide the parts outside the CDR3, is DGGITQSPKYLFRKEGQNVTLSCEQNLNHDAMYWYRQDPGQGLRLIYYSQIVNDFQKGDIAEGYSVSREKKESFPLTVTSAQKNPTAFYLCASSMSNEKLFFGSGTQLSVL.

This clone was observed a handful of times. The chain links TRBV4-1 to TRBJ2-1; 7 bases fit TRBD1. V lost 3 bases and J lost 14; bases outside the gene matches: 10. Germline V lookup: CDR1 MGHRA, CDR2 YSYEKL. The CDR3 totals 13 residues. For the CDR3, the DNA is TGCGCCAGCAGCCACCCCGACAGGGCGAGAGAGTTCTTC. This translates into CASSHPDRAREFF.

The V call is TRBV5-8, the J call TRBJ2-7; 9 bases are a match to TRBD1. Germline CDR1 SGHTS, CDR2 YDEGEE. The CDR3 spans 14 residues. The V gene end was trimmed by 4 bases and the J gene end by 5 bases; junction bases not matched to a gene: 7. As DNA, the CDR3 is TGTGCCAGCAGCCTCCGGACAGGGGAGGACGAGCAGTACTTC. Translation gives CASSLRTGEDEQYF.

This clone appeared a few times. The V gene is TRBV14, the J gene TRBJ2-7; 8 nucleotides agree with TRBD2. Trimming at V came to 7 bases and at J to 1 base, leaving 6 bases not matched to a gene. The V gene's germline CDR1 is SGHDN and CDR2 FVKESK. The CDR3 spans 14 residues. CDR3 amino acids: CASNTLAGSYEQYF. CDR3 DNA sequence: TGTGCCAGCAACACTCTAGCGGGTTCCTACGAGCAGTACTTC. The entire variable domain, with the rest obtained from reference TRBV14 and TRBJ2-7, is as follows: EAGVTQFPSHSVIEKGQTVTLRCDPISGHDNLYWYRRVMGKEIKFLLHFVKESKQDESGMPNNRFLAERTGGTYSTLKVQPAELEDSGVYFCASNTLAGSYEQYFGPGTRLTVT.

This clone appeared a few times. The V call is TRBV11-1, the J call TRBJ2-3; possible D gene TRBD2, 6 bases. CDR3 length: 16 amino acids. Germline CDR1 and CDR2: SGHAT and FQDESV (reference sequence). Between the trimmed V and J ends, which lost 5 bases and 1 base, there was a span of 16 bases. As DNA, the CDR3 is TGTGCCAGCAGCCCGGGTTCTAGCGCGGGCACAGATACGCAGTATTTT. Translation gives CASSPGSSAGTDTQYF.

This clone was counted ten times or more. The chain joins TRBV7-2 to TRBJ1-1; 7 bases are shared with TRBD1. The ends lost 4 bases at V and 1 base at J; junction bases unmatched: 9. The CDR3 is 16 residues long. Germline values: CDR1 SGHTA, CDR2 FQGNSA. In DNA form, the CDR3 reads TGTGCCAGCAGCTCAAACAGGGGTAGGCAGAACACTGAAGCTTTCTTT. Amino acid sequence: CASSSNRGRQNTEAFF.

The rearrangement joins TRBV2 to TRBJ1-5; D is possibly TRBD1 (6 bases). Germline V lookup: CDR1 SNHLY, CDR2 FYNNEI. The CDR3 consists of 13 residues. The ends were cut back, 7 bases at V and 6 bases at J, with 13 bases in the middle. In nucleotides, the CDR3 is TGTGCCAGCATGCTACAGGGAAGTCAGCCCCAGCATTTT. This codes for CASMLQGSQPQHF. Combining the CDR3 with reference TRBV2 and TRBJ1-5 gives the whole variable domain EPEVTQTPSHQVTQMGQEVILRCVPISNHLYFYWYRQILGQKVEFLVSFYNNEISEKSEIFDDQFSVERPDGSNFTLKIRSTKLEDSAMYFCASMLQGSQPQHFGDGTRLSIL.

This clone was counted only a few times. This chain connects TRBV7-2 to TRBJ2-3, with D hard to call. The CDR3 runs 14 residues. Germline V CDR1 and CDR2: SGHTA, FQGNSA. Trimming took off 5 bases at V and 6 bases at J, with 15 bases between the two ends. The CDR3 protein is CASSPQPQADTQYF. In DNA form, the CDR3 reads TGTGCCAGCAGCCCACAGCCCCAAGCGGATACGCAGTATTTT.

V usage is TRBV5-1 and J usage is TRBJ1-2, with a possible D match to TRBD1 (5 bases). Trimming cost V 4 bases and J 8 bases, with 18 bases left between them. The germline V gene has CDR1 SGHRS and CDR2 YFSETQ. CDR3 size: 14 residues. The CDR3, as DNA: TGCGCCAGCAGCCCCCTGGGAGGGGCCGTCGGCTACACCTTC. It codes for CASSPLGGAVGYTF.

This clone was seen a handful of times. Additional DNA sequences in this sample encode the identical CDR3. The chain is built from TRBV7-2 and TRBJ2-3; no clear D. CDR1 and CDR2 from the germline V gene are SGHTA and FQGNSA. The length of the CDR3 is 12 residues. V was cut by 2 bases and J by 2 bases, with 2 bases left in between. The CDR3 loop reads CASSLYTDTQYF. The CDR3 DNA sequence: TGTGCCAGCAGCTTATACACAGATACGCAGTATTTT.

The rearrangement joins TRBV6-5 to TRBJ2-1, with a possible D match to TRBD2 (6 bases). Looked up from germline, CDR1 is MNHEY and CDR2 is SVGAGI. The CDR3 is 12 residues long. V lost 5 bases, J lost 14 bases, and 16 bases lay in between. CDR3 in amino acids: CASSEVGSSEFF. CDR3 DNA sequence: TGTGCCAGCAGTGAAGTTGGGTCTAGCGAGTTCTTC.